The rows below give T cell receptor beta chains drawn from one sample of a study of beta chain features in type 1 diabetes. The data were produced by immunoSEQ multiplex PCR, yet TCRdb's version contains in-frame clones alone and is incomplete. The profile shows some 350,000 clones, about 13% of them singletons. Sequencing used naive CD4+ T cells from blood. The receptor source for this set is a woman between 18 and 29 years old with type 1 diabetes. CDR3s include the opening cysteine and the closing phenylalanine or tryptophan. D genes are given only for firm matches. For some rows the clone size is stated as once, few or many, or as a class when expanded; others skip it.

v_call: TRBV7-3
j_call: TRBJ1-1
clone_size: -
d_call: TRBD1
cdr3_nt: TGTGCCAGCAGCTCGACAGGGCTGAACACTGAAGCTTTCTTT
cdr3_aa: CASSSTGLNTEAFF

v_call: TRBV5-1
j_call: TRBJ2-1
clone_size: few
d_call: TRBD2
cdr3_nt: TGCGCCAGCAGGTCATTAGCGGGAGGGGAGAATGAGCAGTTCTTC
cdr3_aa: CASRSLAGGENEQFF

v_call: TRBV28
j_call: TRBJ1-1
clone_size: -
d_call: -
cdr3_nt: TGTGCCAGCAGCATCGGTCAGGGGCTGAATGAAGCTTTCTTT
cdr3_aa: CASSIGQGLNEAFF

v_call: TRBV11-2
j_call: TRBJ2-3
clone_size: -
d_call: TRBD2
cdr3_nt: TGTGCCAGCAGCTCGGGACTAGCGGGTCTCAGCACAGATACGCAGTATTTT
cdr3_aa: CASSSGLAGLSTDTQYF

v_call: TRBV27
j_call: TRBJ2-2
clone_size: -
d_call: -
cdr3_nt: TGTGCCAGCAGTTTTACGTGGGCAGGGGAGCTGTTTTTT
cdr3_aa: CASSFTWAGELFF

v_call: TRBV18
j_call: TRBJ2-1
clone_size: -
d_call: -
cdr3_nt: TGTGCCAGCTCACCGACACAGGGTCGGGATGAGCAGTTCTTC
cdr3_aa: CASSPTQGRDEQFF

v_call: TRBV28
j_call: TRBJ1-1
clone_size: few
d_call: -
cdr3_nt: TGTGCCAGCAGTTTAGGCCTGAACACTGAAGCTTTCTTT
cdr3_aa: CASSLGLNTEAFF

v_call: TRBV28
j_call: TRBJ1-5
clone_size: few
d_call: -
cdr3_nt: TGTGCCAGCAGTTCAGGGAGCAATCAGCCCCAGCATTTT
cdr3_aa: CASSSGSNQPQHF

v_call: TRBV5-6
j_call: TRBJ2-5
clone_size: few
d_call: -
cdr3_nt: TGTGCCAGCAGCTTGATGGGGGCAGAACAAGAGACCCAGTACTTC
cdr3_aa: CASSLMGAEQETQYF

v_call: TRBV29-1
j_call: TRBJ2-3
clone_size: -
d_call: -
cdr3_nt: TGCAGCCACCGAGGCCCGGGGTACTACCGCATTAGCACAGATACGCAGTATTTT
cdr3_aa: CSHRGPGYYRISTDTQYF

v_call: TRBV28
j_call: TRBJ1-5
clone_size: few
d_call: TRBD1
cdr3_nt: TGTGCCAGCAGTAGGGACAGGGAGGGTCAGCCCCAGCATTTT
cdr3_aa: CASSRDREGQPQHF

v_call: TRBV18
j_call: TRBJ1-5
clone_size: -
d_call: TRBD1
cdr3_nt: TGTGCCAGCTCCCCCGGGACAGATCAGCCCCAGCATTTT
cdr3_aa: CASSPGTDQPQHF

v_call: TRBV9
j_call: TRBJ1-1
clone_size: -
d_call: -
cdr3_nt: TGTGCCAGCAGCGTACGGGGAGACACTGAAGCTTTCTTT
cdr3_aa: CASSVRGDTEAFF

v_call: TRBV18
j_call: TRBJ2-3
clone_size: -
d_call: -
cdr3_nt: TGTGCCAGCTCGCCCGGGACCGCGGGGGATACGCAGTATTTT
cdr3_aa: CASSPGTAGDTQYF